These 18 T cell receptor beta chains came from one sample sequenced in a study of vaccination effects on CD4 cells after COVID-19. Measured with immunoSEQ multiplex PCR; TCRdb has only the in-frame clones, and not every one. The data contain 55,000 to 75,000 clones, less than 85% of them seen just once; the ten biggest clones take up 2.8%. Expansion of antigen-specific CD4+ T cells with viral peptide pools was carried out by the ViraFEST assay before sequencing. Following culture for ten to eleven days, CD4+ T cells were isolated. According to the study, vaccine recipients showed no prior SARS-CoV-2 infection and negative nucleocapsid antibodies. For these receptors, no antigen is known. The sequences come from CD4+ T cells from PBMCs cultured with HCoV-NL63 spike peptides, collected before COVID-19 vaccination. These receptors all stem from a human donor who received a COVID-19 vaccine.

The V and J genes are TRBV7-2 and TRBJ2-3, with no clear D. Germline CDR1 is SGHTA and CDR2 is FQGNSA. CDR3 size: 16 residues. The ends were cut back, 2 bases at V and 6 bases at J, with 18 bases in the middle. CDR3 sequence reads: CASSLKFGWAGDTQYF. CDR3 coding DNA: TGTGCCAGCAGCTTAAAGTTTGGTTGGGCTGGGGATACGCAGTATTTT.

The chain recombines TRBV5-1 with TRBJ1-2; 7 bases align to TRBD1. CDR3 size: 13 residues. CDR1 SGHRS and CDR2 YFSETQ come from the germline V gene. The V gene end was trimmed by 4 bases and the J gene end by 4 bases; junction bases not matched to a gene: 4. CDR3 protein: CASSTGQSYGYTF. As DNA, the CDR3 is TGCGCCAGCAGCACGGGACAGAGCTATGGCTACACCTTC.

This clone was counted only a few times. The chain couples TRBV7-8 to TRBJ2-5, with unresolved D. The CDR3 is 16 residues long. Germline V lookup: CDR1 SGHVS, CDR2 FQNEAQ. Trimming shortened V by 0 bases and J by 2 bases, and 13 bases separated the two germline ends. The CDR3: CASSLASFASQETQYF. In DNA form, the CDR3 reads TGTGCCAGCAGCTTAGCTAGCTTTGCATCTCAAGAGACCCAGTACTTC. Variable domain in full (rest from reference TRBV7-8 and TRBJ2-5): GAGVSQSPRYKVAKRGQDVALRCDPISGHVSLFWYQQALGQGPEFLTYFQNEAQLDKSGLPSDRFFAERPEGSVSTLKIQRTQQEDSAVYLCASSLASFASQETQYFGPGTRLLVL.

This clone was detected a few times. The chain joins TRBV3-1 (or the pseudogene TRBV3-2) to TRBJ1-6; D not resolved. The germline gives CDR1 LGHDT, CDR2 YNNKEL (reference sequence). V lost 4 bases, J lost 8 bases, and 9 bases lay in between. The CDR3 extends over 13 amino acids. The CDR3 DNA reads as TGTGCCAGCAGCCCCCGGACTTATTCACCCCTCCACTTT. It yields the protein CASSPRTYSPLHF.

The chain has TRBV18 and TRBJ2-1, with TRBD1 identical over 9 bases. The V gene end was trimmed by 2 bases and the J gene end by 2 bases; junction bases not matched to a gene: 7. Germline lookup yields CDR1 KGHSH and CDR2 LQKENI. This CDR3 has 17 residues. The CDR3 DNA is TGTGCCAGCTCACCAAACCCGGGACAGGGCACCTACAATGAGCAGTTCTTC. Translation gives CASSPNPGQGTYNEQFF.

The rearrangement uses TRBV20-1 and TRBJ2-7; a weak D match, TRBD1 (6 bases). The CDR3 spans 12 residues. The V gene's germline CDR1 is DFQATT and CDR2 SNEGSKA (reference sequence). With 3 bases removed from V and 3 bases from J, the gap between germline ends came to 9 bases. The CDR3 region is CSASADSYEQYV. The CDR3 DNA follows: TGCAGTGCTAGTGCGGACAGCTACGAGCAGTACGTC.

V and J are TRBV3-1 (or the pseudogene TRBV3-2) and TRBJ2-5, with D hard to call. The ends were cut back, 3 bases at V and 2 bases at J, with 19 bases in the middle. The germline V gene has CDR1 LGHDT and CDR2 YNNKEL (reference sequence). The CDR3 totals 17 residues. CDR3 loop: CASSQNFDTGNQETQYF. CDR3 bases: TGTGCCAGCAGCCAGAACTTCGATACGGGCAATCAAGAGACCCAGTACTTC.

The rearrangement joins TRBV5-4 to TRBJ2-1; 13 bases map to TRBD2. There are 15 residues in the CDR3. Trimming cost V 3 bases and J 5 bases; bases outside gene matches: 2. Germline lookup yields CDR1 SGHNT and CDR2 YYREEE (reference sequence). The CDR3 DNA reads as TGTGCCAGCAGCTCCGGGACTAGCGGGAACAATGAGCAGTTCTTC. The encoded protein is CASSSGTSGNNEQFF.

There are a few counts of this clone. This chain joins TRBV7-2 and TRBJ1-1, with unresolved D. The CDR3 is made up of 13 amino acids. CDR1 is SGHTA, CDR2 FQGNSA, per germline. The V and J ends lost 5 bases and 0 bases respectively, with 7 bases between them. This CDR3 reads CASSVHMNTEAFF. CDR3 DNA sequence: TGTGCCAGCAGCGTCCACATGAACACTGAAGCTTTCTTT. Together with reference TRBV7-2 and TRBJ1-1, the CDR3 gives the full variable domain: GAGVSQSPSNKVTEKGKDVELRCDPISGHTALYWYRQSLGQGLEFLIYFQGNSAPDKSGLPSDRFSAERTGGSVSTLTIQRTQQEDSAVYLCASSVHMNTEAFFGQGTRLTVV.

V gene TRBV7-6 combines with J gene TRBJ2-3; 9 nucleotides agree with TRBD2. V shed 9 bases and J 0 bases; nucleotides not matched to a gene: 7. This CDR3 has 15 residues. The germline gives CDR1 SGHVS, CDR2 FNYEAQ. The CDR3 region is CASSGTSMSTDTQYF. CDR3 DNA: TGTGCCAGTTCCGGGACTAGCATGAGCACAGATACGCAGTATTTT.

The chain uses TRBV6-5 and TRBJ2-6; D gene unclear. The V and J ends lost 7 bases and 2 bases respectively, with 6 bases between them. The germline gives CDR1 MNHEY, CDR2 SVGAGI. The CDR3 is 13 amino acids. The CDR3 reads CASTDPGANVLTF. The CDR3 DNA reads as TGTGCCAGCACGGACCCTGGGGCCAACGTCCTGACTTTC.

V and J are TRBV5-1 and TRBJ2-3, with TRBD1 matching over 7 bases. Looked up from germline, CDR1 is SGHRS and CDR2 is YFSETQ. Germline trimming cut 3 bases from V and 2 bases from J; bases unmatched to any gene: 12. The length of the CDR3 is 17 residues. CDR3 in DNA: TGCGCCAGCAGCTCCCACCTACAGGGGTCACTCACAGATACGCAGTATTTT. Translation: CASSSHLQGSLTDTQYF. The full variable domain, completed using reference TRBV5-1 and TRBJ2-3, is KAGVTQTPRYLIKTRGQQVTLSCSPISGHRSVSWYQQTPGQGLQFLFEYFSETQRNKGNFPGRFSGRQFSNSRSEMNVSTLELGDSALYLCASSSHLQGSLTDTQYFGPGTRLTVL.

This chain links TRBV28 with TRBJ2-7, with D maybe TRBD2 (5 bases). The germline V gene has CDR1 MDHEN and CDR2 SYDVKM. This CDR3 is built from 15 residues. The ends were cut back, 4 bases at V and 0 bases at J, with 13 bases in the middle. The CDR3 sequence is CASSSADLPSYEQYV. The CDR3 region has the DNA TGTGCCAGCAGTTCCGCGGACTTGCCCTCCTACGAGCAGTACGTC.

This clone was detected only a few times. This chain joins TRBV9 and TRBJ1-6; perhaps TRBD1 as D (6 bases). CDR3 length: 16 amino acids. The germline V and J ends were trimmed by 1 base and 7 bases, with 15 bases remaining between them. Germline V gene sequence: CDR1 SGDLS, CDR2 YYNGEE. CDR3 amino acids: CASSVQPGASNSPLHF. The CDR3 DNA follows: TGTGCCAGCAGCGTACAGCCGGGGGCATCAAATTCACCCCTCCACTTT.

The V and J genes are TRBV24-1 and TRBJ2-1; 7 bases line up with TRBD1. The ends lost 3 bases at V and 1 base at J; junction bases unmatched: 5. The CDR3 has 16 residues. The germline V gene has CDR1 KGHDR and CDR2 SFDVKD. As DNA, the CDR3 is TGTGCCACCAGTGATGCGACAGGGACATCCTACAATGAGCAGTTCTTC. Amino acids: CATSDATGTSYNEQFF.

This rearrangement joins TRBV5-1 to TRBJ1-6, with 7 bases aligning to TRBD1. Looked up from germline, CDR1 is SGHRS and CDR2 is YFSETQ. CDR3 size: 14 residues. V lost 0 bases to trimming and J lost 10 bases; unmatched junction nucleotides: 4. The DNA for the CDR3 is TGCGCCAGCAGCTTGGACAGGGGAAACTCACCCCTCCACTTT. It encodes CASSLDRGNSPLHF.

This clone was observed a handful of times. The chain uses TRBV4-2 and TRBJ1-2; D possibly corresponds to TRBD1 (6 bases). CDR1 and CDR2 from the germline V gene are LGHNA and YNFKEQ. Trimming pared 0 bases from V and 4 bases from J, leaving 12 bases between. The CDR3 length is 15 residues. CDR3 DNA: TGTGCCAGCAGCCAAGAAGGGGGAATAGGCTATGGCTACACCTTC. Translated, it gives CASSQEGGIGYGYTF.

The CDR3 DNA sequence: TGTGCCAGCAGCCCTAGGACCACCCAAGAGACCCAGTACTTC. It translates to CASSPRTTQETQYF. V is TRBV3-1 (or the pseudogene TRBV3-2) and J is TRBJ2-5; no definite D call. Germline V gene sequence: CDR1 LGHDT, CDR2 YNNKEL (reference sequence). This CDR3 comprises 14 residues. V was pared by 4 bases and J by 1 base, with 10 bases between.